This TCR beta chain was sequenced during a study of T cell changes during pregnancy in multiple sclerosis. The repertoire was sequenced with immunoSEQ multiplex PCR; TCRdb's copy has only in-frame clones and lacks some. This sample carries about 72,000 clones, about 90% of them seen once, and the ten largest clones take approximately 0.84%. Germline V gene data show CDR1 as LNHNV and CDR2 as YYDKDF (reference sequence). V dropped 3 bases and J dropped 3 bases, with 11 bases sitting between them. CDR3 size: 14 residues. V and J are TRBV15 and TRBJ1-1; possibly TRBD1 for D (5 bases). The sequence was collected from a female donor with multiple sclerosis, enrolled in a pregnancy study. The sample in question was peripheral blood, obtained in the second trimester of pregnancy. CDR3 protein: CATSSKWGDTEAFF. Here the CDR3 DNA reads TGTGCCACCAGCAGTAAATGGGGGGACACTGAAGCTTTCTTT. Together with reference TRBV15 and TRBJ1-1, the CDR3 gives the full variable domain: DAMVIQNPRYQVTQFGKPVTLSCSQTLNHNVMYWYQQKSSQAPKLLFHYYDKDFNNEADTPDNFQSRRPNTSFCFLDIRSPGLGDTAMYLCATSSKWGDTEAFFGQGTRLTVV.